The T cell receptor (beta chain) described here comes from a study of blood T cell repertoires in COVID-19. Turning to the study itself: From T cells, B-cell-depleted T cells, or PBMCs came the material, which was cDNA or gDNA.

The CDR3 runs to 13 residues. The trim removed 6 bases at V and 8 bases at J, leaving 5 bases unmatched. CDR1 is SGHVS, CDR2 FNYEAQ, per germline. Profiling relied on immunoSEQ multiplex PCR, and the TCRdb table lists in-frame clones only, not all of them. This table has 55,000 to 75,000 clones, 85% to 90% appearing once. The sequenced sample was peripheral blood. The V gene is TRBV7-6, the J gene TRBJ2-1; TRBD1 matches at 9 bases. The source is a man aged 45-65 years with active COVID-19. The CDR3 bases are TGTGCCAGCAGTCCTGACAGGGGGGATGAGCAGTTCTTC. Its translation is CASSPDRGDEQFF.